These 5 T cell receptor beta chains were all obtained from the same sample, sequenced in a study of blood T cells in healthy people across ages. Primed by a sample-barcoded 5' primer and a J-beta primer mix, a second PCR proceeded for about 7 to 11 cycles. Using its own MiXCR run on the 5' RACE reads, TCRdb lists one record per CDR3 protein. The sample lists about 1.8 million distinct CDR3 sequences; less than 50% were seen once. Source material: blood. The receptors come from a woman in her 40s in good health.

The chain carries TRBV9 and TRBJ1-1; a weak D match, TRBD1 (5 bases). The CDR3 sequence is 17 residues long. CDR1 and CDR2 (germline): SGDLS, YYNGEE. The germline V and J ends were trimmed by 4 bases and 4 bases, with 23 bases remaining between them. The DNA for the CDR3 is TGTGCCAGCAGCCGGTCGTCCGCGCCGGGGGGAAGCACTGAAGCTTTCTTT. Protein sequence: CASSRSSAPGGSTEAFF.

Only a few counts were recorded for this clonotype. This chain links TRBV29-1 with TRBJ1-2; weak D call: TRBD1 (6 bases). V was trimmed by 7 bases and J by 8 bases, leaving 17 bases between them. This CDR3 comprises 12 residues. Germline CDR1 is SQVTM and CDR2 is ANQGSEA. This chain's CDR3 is CSARGSEGGYTF. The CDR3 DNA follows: TGCAGCGCCAGGGGCTCAGAGGGAGGCTACACCTTC.

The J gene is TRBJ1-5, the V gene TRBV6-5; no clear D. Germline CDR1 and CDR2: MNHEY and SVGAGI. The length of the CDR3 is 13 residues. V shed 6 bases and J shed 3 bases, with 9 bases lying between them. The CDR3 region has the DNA TGTGCCAGCAGGACTACCGACAATCAGCCCCAGCATTTT. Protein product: CASRTTDNQPQHF.

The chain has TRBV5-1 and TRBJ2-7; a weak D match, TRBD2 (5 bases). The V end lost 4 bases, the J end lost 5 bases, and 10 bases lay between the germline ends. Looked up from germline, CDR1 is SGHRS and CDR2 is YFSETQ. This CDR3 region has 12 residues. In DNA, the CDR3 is TGCGCCAGCAGCCGTGAGGGTAACGAGCAGTACTTC. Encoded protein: CASSREGNEQYF. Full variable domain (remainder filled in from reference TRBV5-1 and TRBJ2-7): KAGVTQTPRYLIKTRGQQVTLSCSPISGHRSVSWYQQTPGQGLQFLFEYFSETQRNKGNFPGRFSGRQFSNSRSEMNVSTLELGDSALYLCASSREGNEQYFGPGTRLTVT.

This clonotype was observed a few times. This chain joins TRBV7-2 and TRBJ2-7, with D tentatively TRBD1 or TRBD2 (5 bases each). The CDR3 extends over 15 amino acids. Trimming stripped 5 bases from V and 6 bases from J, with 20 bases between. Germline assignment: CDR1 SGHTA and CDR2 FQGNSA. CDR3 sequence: CASSPQGVTMSEQYF. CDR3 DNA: TGTGCCAGCAGCCCTCAGGGAGTAACTATGAGCGAGCAGTACTTC. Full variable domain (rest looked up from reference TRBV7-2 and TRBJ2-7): GAGVSQSPSNKVTEKGKDVELRCDPISGHTALYWYRQSLGQGLEFLIYFQGNSAPDKSGLPSDRFSAERTGGSVSTLTIQRTQQEDSAVYLCASSPQGVTMSEQYFGPGTRLTVT.